This T cell receptor beta chain emerged from a study of T cells in lung cancer brain metastases. Patients had resection for synchronous oligometastatic disease or delayed recurrence of a solitary brain metastasis. Patients with a history of multiple malignancies were excluded. Guided by marked H&E slides, tumor areas were macrodissected from about 5 unstained, deparaffinized about 9.1 um sections. The assay was immunoSEQ multiplex PCR, and TCRdb's table has in-frame clones only and misses some. The sample has fewer than 3,500 clones, about nine tenths seen once. The receptor was isolated from a man in his 70s with non-small cell lung cancer. Sequencing used tumor tissue from the primary lung tumor.

The CDR3 region is CASSLQGANQPQHF. The DNA for the CDR3 is TGTGCCAGCAGTTTACAGGGGGCGAACCAGCCCCAGCATTTT. The genes are TRBV6-1 and TRBJ1-5, with TRBD1 identical over 9 bases. Trimming took 5 bases from V and 7 from J; bases not matched to a gene: 6. Looked up from germline, CDR1 is MNHNS and CDR2 is SASEGT. This CDR3 spans 14 amino acids.